This note documents a single T cell receptor (beta chain) sequence. Its antigen is currently unknown. These data belong to a study of identical twins. Study-level findings and limits: Possibly, invariant MAIT and iNKT cells partly confounded zero-insertion analyses.

The CDR3 is 15 residues long. Trimming took 0 bases from V and 6 from J; bases not matched to a gene: 8. The germline gives CDR1 LGHNA, CDR2 YSLEER. From the 5' RACE reads, TCRdb called clonotypes with MiXCR, one entry per CDR3 protein. The sample consists of 250,000 or so distinct CDR3 sequences, more than 9.5% of them appearing once. These data were also filed under a second study, of yellow fever vaccine responses in identical twins. That source reports: As reported, the vaccine T cell response of twins seemed partly convergent and partly personalized.

The sequenced material came from memory (CD45RO+) T cells sorted from blood. The rearrangement uses TRBV4-3 and TRBJ2-7, with TRBD2 matching over 7 bases. The source of this sequence is a woman aged 18 to 35 in good health. DNA for the CDR3: TGCGCCAGCAGCCAAGATAATGGGCGGGGGTCCGAGCAGTACTTC. Translation gives CASSQDNGRGSEQYF.